A selection of T cell receptor beta chains follows, all from one sample in a study of PD-1 blockade in classical Hodgkin lymphoma. Using immunoSEQ multiplex PCR, the repertoire was profiled, and TCRdb retains in-frame clones only, with some absent. Of under 60,000 clones listed, 73% are singletons. The input for sequencing was peripheral blood mononuclear cells (PBMCs), taken before the second cycle of nivolumab. The receptor source for this set is a human donor with classical Hodgkin lymphoma. The CDR3 runs from the conserved cysteine through the conserved F or W. Each record gives: V gene, J gene, D gene, clone size, CDR3 protein, CDR3 DNA. The D gene is left open where the match is weak. Part of the rows lack a size; the others show once, few, many or a class for expanded clones.

TRBV5-1	TRBJ2-5	-	-	CASSFLETQYF	TGCGCCAGCAGCTTTTTAGAGACCCAGTACTTC
TRBV7-2	TRBJ2-7	TRBD1	-	CASSLNRGSYEQYF	TGTGCCAGCAGCTTAAACAGGGGGTCCTACGAGCAGTACTTC
TRBV21-1	TRBJ2-1	-	-	CASSPGQGVHNEQFF	TGTGCCAGCAGTCCGGGACAGGGGGTCCACAATGAGCAGTTCTTC
TRBV19	TRBJ1-2	-	-	CASSISAQTNYGYTF	TGTGCCAGTAGTATTTCCGCTCAGACTAACTATGGCTACACCTTC
TRBV25-1	TRBJ2-7	-	-	CASSDSYSYEQYF	TGTGCCAGCAGCGACTCCTACTCCTACGAGCAGTACTTC
TRBV7-8	TRBJ2-5	-	few	CASSFGETQYF	TGTGCCAGCAGCTTCGGAGAGACCCAGTACTTC
TRBV27	TRBJ2-3	-	-	CASGLQGHLNTDTQYF	TGTGCCAGCGGGCTACAGGGACACCTAAACACAGATACGCAGTATTTT
TRBV30	TRBJ1-1	-	-	CAWRGRLRAGNTEAFF	TGTGCCTGGAGGGGCAGGCTAAGAGCAGGGAACACTGAAGCTTTCTTT
TRBV6-6	TRBJ2-5	-	-	CASSPQETQYF	TGTGCCAGCAGCCCACAAGAGACCCAGTACTTC
TRBV6-5	TRBJ1-2	-	-	CASSYGRNYGYTF	TGTGCCAGCAGTTACGGGCGGAACTATGGCTACACCTTC
TRBV10-1	TRBJ2-3	-	-	CASSESGGTDTQYF	TGCGCCAGCAGTGAGTCAGGGGGAACAGATACGCAGTATTTT
TRBV5-1	TRBJ2-7	-	-	CASSGLAYEQYF	TGCGCCAGCAGCGGACTGGCCTACGAGCAGTACTTC
TRBV6-6	TRBJ2-5	-	-	CASSPTSWETQYF	TGTGCCAGCAGCCCAACGAGTTGGGAGACCCAGTACTTC
TRBV23-1	TRBJ2-7	-	-	CASSQSFGGRTYEQYF	TGCGCCAGCAGTCAATCGTTTGGGGGACGGACCTACGAGCAGTACTTC
TRBV19	TRBJ2-1	TRBD2	-	CASSIRGGHNEQFF	TGTGCCAGTAGTATACGGGGGGGCCACAATGAGCAGTTCTTC
TRBV7-8	TRBJ2-1	TRBD2	-	CASSFPTRRREGQFGYNEQFF	TGTGCCAGCAGCTTCCCCACCCGAAGGCGGGAGGGTCAATTCGGCTACAATGAGCAGTTCTTC
TRBV7-9	TRBJ2-7	-	-	CASSLGGGPYYEQYF	TGTGCCAGCAGCTTAGGAGGGGGACCCTACTACGAGCAGTACTTC
TRBV7-2	TRBJ1-4	-	-	CASSLAGQLNEKLFF	TGTGCCAGCAGCTTAGCCGGACAGCTTAATGAAAAACTGTTTTTT
TRBV11-2	TRBJ2-5	-	few	CASSSTGETQYF	TGTGCCAGCAGCTCGACGGGGGAGACCCAGTACTTC
TRBV5-6	TRBJ2-7	-	once	CASSPFGEPYYEQYF	TGTGCCAGCAGCCCATTTGGGGAGCCGTACTACGAGCAGTACTTC
TRBV5-1	TRBJ2-5	-	-	CASSPGSQETQYF	TGCGCCAGCAGCCCCGGATCCCAAGAGACCCAGTACTTC
TRBV18	TRBJ1-1	TRBD1	medium-sized	CASSPRDRADTEAFF	TGTGCCAGCTCTCCCCGGGACAGGGCGGACACTGAAGCTTTCTTT
TRBV7-2	TRBJ2-5	-	-	CASSLIGDLRETQYF	TGTGCCAGCAGCTTAATAGGAGACCTCCGGGAGACCCAGTACTTC
TRBV7-9	TRBJ2-7	-	-	CASSLGNPFYEQYF	TGTGCCAGCAGCTTAGGGAACCCCTTCTACGAGCAGTACTTC
TRBV10-3	TRBJ2-7	TRBD2	few	CAISVRESFPSSYEQYF	TGTGCCATCAGTGTGCGGGAGAGTTTTCCCAGCTCCTACGAGCAGTACTTC
TRBV25-1	TRBJ2-1	-	-	CASSGNNEQFF	TGTGCCAGCAGTGGAAACAATGAGCAGTTCTTC
TRBV19	TRBJ2-7	-	-	CASSINSDSLYEQYF	TGTGCCAGTAGCATTAACAGCGATTCCCTCTACGAGCAGTACTTC
TRBV14	TRBJ2-1	-	-	CASSQLGHEQFF	TGTGCCAGCAGCCAGCTCGGTCATGAGCAGTTCTTC
TRBV6-1	TRBJ1-5	TRBD1	-	CASSETTGAPLRNQPQHF	TGTGCCAGCAGTGAGACCACAGGGGCGCCTCTTCGCAATCAGCCCCAGCATTTT
TRBV5-8	TRBJ1-1	-	-	CASTIRGIEAFF	TGTGCCAGCACCATCAGGGGAATCGAAGCTTTCTTT
TRBV28	TRBJ1-1	-	-	CASSEGGLEAFF	TGTGCCAGCAGTGAGGGAGGCCTGGAGGCTTTCTTT
TRBV29-1	TRBJ2-7	-	-	CSVEKLGYEQYF	TGCAGCGTTGAAAAGTTGGGCTACGAGCAGTACTTC
TRBV28	TRBJ2-3	-	-	CASNIGVLRDTQYF	TGTGCCAGCAATATCGGGGTGCTACGAGATACGCAGTATTTT
TRBV10-1	TRBJ2-3	-	-	CASSEGGTGTDTQYF	TGCGCCAGCAGTGAAGGCGGTACGGGCACAGATACGCAGTATTTT
TRBV6-5	TRBJ1-1	-	-	CASSWGAGEAFF	TGTGCCAGCAGTTGGGGGGCCGGTGAAGCTTTCTTT
TRBV5-4	TRBJ2-7	-	-	CASSRDYEQYF	TGTGCCAGCAGCCGGGACTACGAGCAGTACTTC
TRBV27	TRBJ1-1	-	-	CASSYYGNTEAFF	TGTGCCAGCAGTTACTACGGGAACACTGAAGCTTTCTTT
TRBV6-6	TRBJ2-2	TRBD2	once	CASKRLAEAGELFF	TGTGCCAGCAAGCGACTAGCGGAAGCCGGGGAGCTGTTTTTT
TRBV7-7	TRBJ2-1	TRBD2	few	CASSLAGGGSSYNEQFF	TGTGCTAGCAGCTTAGCCGGCGGGGGGAGCTCCTACAATGAGCAGTTCTTC
TRBV19	TRBJ1-1	-	-	CASSIPGALAEAFF	TGTGCCAGTAGTATTCCTGGGGCGCTCGCTGAAGCTTTCTTT
TRBV5-5	TRBJ2-7	-	-	CASSLAAGRYEQYF	TGTGCCAGCAGCTTGGCGGCGGGCCGGTACGAGCAGTACTTC
TRBV28	TRBJ1-2	-	-	CASSPPQGWYGYTF	TGTGCCAGCAGTCCTCCTCAGGGGTGGTATGGCTACACCTTC
TRBV19	TRBJ2-4	-	-	CASSPPWTVAKNIQYF	TGTGCCAGTAGCCCCCCTTGGACGGTAGCCAAAAACATTCAGTACTTC
TRBV6-5	TRBJ1-6	-	few	CASSPGQLSGAPLHF	TGTGCCAGCAGCCCGGGCCAGCTTTCCGGTGCACCCCTCCACTTT
TRBV6-6	TRBJ1-1	-	-	CASTPNEEGVAEAFF	TGTGCCAGCACTCCAAATGAGGAGGGTGTTGCTGAAGCTTTCTTT
TRBV7-9	TRBJ1-5	-	-	CASSFGNQPQHF	TGTGCCAGCAGCTTTGGCAATCAGCCCCAGCATTTT
TRBV7-9	TRBJ1-2	TRBD1	-	CASSLASGTGLYGYTF	TGTGCCAGCAGCTTAGCTTCCGGGACAGGGCTCTATGGCTACACCTTC
TRBV27	TRBJ2-7	TRBD1	few	CASSATLTGNEQYF	TGTGCCAGCAGTGCGACGTTGACAGGGAACGAGCAGTACTTC